The sequence of this T cell receptor beta chain was determined in a study of cytomegalovirus exposure and HLA in healthy donors. Findings and limits, study-wide: TRBV6-2, TRBV6-3 and some other V segments were excluded as indistinguishable.

The ends lost 1 base at V and 4 bases at J; junction bases unmatched: 2. This CDR3 has 14 residues. Germline values: CDR1 SEHNR, CDR2 FQNEAQ (reference sequence). This PCR relied on a set of 60 Vbeta primers and 13 Jbeta primers. The protocol was immunoSEQ multiplex PCR, while the TCRdb copy is restricted to in-frame clones and leaves out a portion. The sample lists about 210,000 clones, around four fifths occurring once. This clone came up a few times. Its cognate antigen is unknown. J is TRBJ1-1 and V is TRBV7-9; 8 bases are shared with TRBD1. The sequenced sample consisted of PBMCs. This receptor was identified in a man in his forties in good health and CMV-seropositive. This CDR3 reads CASSLGGQGTEAFF. The CDR3 DNA reads TGTGCCAGCAGCTTAGGCGGACAGGGCACTGAAGCTTTCTTT.